Listed here is a single T cell receptor beta chain. The record originates from a study of blood T cell repertoires in COVID-19. About the study: Acute and convalescent COVID-19 specimens originated in the United States, Italy and Spain. PBMCs, B-cell-depleted T cells, or T cells provided the cDNA or gDNA that made up the material.

With 3 bases clipped from V and 7 bases from J, the junction kept 3 bases outside the gene matches. Germline lookup yields CDR1 MNHNY and CDR2 SVGAGI (reference sequence). This CDR3 is 13 amino acids long. Recovered status in Cohort 3 required two negative PCRs, clearance, or symptom resolution. In the authors' workflow: Researchers report that nucleated cell counts were estimated from reference gene primer amplification. Only in-frame clones appear in the TCRdb table, and some are missing; sequencing was by immunoSEQ multiplex PCR. V, J and clone size reflect that table, while D and trimming were determined from the DNA. The data contain a few hundred thousand clones, over 75% of them singletons.

This receptor was identified in a woman aged 25-40 years who had recovered from COVID-19. This chain connects TRBV6-6 to TRBJ1-5; 7 bases line up with TRBD1. Sequenced: PBMCs or T cells enriched from blood (not recorded which). CDR3 in DNA: TGTGCCAGCAGTTATCTGACAGGGCAGCCCCAGCATTTT. It encodes CASSYLTGQPQHF.